This entry concerns a single T cell receptor beta chain. The entry originates in a study of blood T cell repertoires in COVID-19. TCRdb keeps only in-frame clones here, not all; method: immunoSEQ multiplex PCR. The sample has around 130,000 clones, about 84% seen once; the top ten hold more than 10%. The ends were cut back, 6 bases at V and 6 bases at J, with 12 bases in the middle. Germline CDR1 is SNHLY and CDR2 is FYNNEI. The CDR3 covers 12 residues. This TCR came from a woman in her sixties or seventies with acute or convalescent COVID-19. The V gene is TRBV2, the J gene TRBJ2-7; D might be TRBD2 (6 bases). The specimen sequenced was peripheral blood. The CDR3 protein is CASSDAGGEQYF. CDR3 in DNA: TGTGCCAGCAGCGATGCCGGGGGCGAGCAGTACTTC.